The 30 T cell receptor beta chains presented below share a single source sample, sequenced in a study of a mutant IDH1 vaccine in newly diagnosed glioma. The method was immunoSEQ multiplex PCR; TCRdb's version includes in-frame clones alone and lacks a portion of them. The sample gives about 23,000 clones, roughly 83% of which show up once; roughly 2.8% is in the top ten. Specified time point: week 47, end of study. Alongside topical imiquimod, each dose of vaccine comprised 300 ug of mutant IDH1 20-mer peptide. Antigen specificity for these receptors is unknown. Sample: PBMCs, taken from a glioma patient whose treatment included an IDH1 peptide vaccine. These receptors were collected from a man aged 40-55 years with glioma.

This clone was observed once. One end of the junction varies from germline; a read error may be responsible. V is TRBV7-7 and J is TRBJ2-3, with TRBD2 matching over 13 bases. Germline loops: CDR1 SSHAT, CDR2 FNYEAQ (reference sequence). The CDR3 has 17 amino acids. The CDR3 region is CASSFRTSGRDTDTQYF. The CDR3 nucleotides are TGTGCTAGCAGCTTCAGAACTAGCGGGAGGGACACAGATACGCAGTATTTT.

V gene TRBV18 combines with J gene TRBJ1-5; D gene ambiguous. Germline CDR1 reads KGHSH; CDR2 reads LQKENI. V lost 3 bases and J 4 bases, leaving 7 bases between the germline ends. This CDR3 is built from 13 residues. In DNA form, the CDR3 reads TGTGCCAGCTCACCGTCGTTTAATCAGCCCCAGCATTTT. Amino acids: CASSPSFNQPQHF.

The chain joins TRBV9 to TRBJ1-2; no firm D call. This CDR3 spans 13 amino acids. Trimming removed 1 base from V and 8 bases from J, with 12 bases in between. Germline V gene data show CDR1 as SGDLS and CDR2 as YYNGEE. For the CDR3, the DNA is TGTGCCAGCAGCGTAAGCGGGGTCGGAGGCTACACCTTC. This codes for CASSVSGVGGYTF.

The rearrangement uses TRBV10-3 and TRBJ1-2; D is uncertain. The CDR3 runs 12 residues. In germline, CDR1 is ENHRY, CDR2 SYGVKD. The germline V and J ends were trimmed by 6 bases and 3 bases, with 8 bases remaining between them. CDR3 DNA: TGTGCCATCAGACCAAGAGACTATGGCTACACCTTC. Translation gives CAIRPRDYGYTF.

This chain joins TRBV6-5 and TRBJ2-7, with D possibly TRBD1 on 5 matching bases. V lost 2 bases and J lost 6, with 14 bases in between. The CDR3 extends over 14 amino acids. Looked up from germline, CDR1 is MNHEY and CDR2 is SVGAGI. CDR3 bases: TGTGCCAGCAGTTACGATACAGGCCCCCGCGAGCAGTACTTC. Amino acid sequence: CASSYDTGPREQYF.

V usage is TRBV28 and J usage is TRBJ2-1, with 10 bases fitting TRBD2. V shed 4 bases and J 2 bases; nucleotides not matched to a gene: 8. Germline V gene lookup returns CDR1 MDHEN and CDR2 SYDVKM. The CDR3 has 17 amino acids. For the CDR3, the DNA is TGTGCCAGCAGTTCGACTAGCGGGCAAACCCCCTACAATGAGCAGTTCTTC. It encodes CASSSTSGQTPYNEQFF.

V and J are TRBV7-6 and TRBJ2-7, with unresolved D. The CDR3 has 11 amino acids. Trimming took off 2 bases at V and 5 bases at J, with 4 bases between the two ends. Germline loops: CDR1 SGHVS, CDR2 FNYEAQ. The CDR3 region has the DNA TGTGCCAGCAGCTTAACCCACGAGCAGTACTTC. Its protein is CASSLTHEQYF. Looking up the rest from reference TRBV7-6 and TRBJ2-7 gives the full variable domain: GAGVSQSPRYKVTKRGQDVALRCDPISGHVSLYWYRQALGQGPEFLTYFNYEAQQDKSGLPNDRFSAERPEGSISTLTIQRTEQRDSAMYRCASSLTHEQYFGPGTRLTVT.

This chain joins TRBV10-3 and TRBJ2-3; a possible D gene is TRBD2 (5 bases). CDR3 length equals 15 residues. Germline CDR1 and CDR2: ENHRY and SYGVKD. Trimming left V 6 bases short and J 0 bases short, with 13 bases between. The CDR3: CAIRGLETSTDTQYF. DNA for the CDR3: TGTGCCATCAGAGGACTTGAAACTAGCACAGATACGCAGTATTTT.

In this sample, this clone turned up a few times. The chain links TRBV6-1 to TRBJ2-2, with TRBD1 as a possible D gene (7 bases). V lost 4 bases, J lost 3 bases, and 21 bases lay in between. Looked up from germline, CDR1 is MNHNS and CDR2 is SASEGT. The CDR3 has 18 amino acids. CDR3 protein: CASSAPDRVSGYTGELFF. The CDR3 nucleotides read TGTGCCAGCAGTGCCCCCGACAGGGTTAGCGGTTACACCGGGGAGCTGTTTTTT.

This rearrangement joins TRBV4-1 to TRBJ1-1, with D hard to call. V shed 0 bases and J shed 4 bases, with 9 bases lying between them. The CDR3 extends over 14 amino acids. Germline CDR1 is MGHRA and CDR2 is YSYEKL. In DNA, the CDR3 is TGCGCCAGCAGCCAAGATCGTGAGAGCACTGAAGCTTTCTTT. Encoded protein: CASSQDRESTEAFF.

This chain connects TRBV19 to TRBJ1-5; tentative D call: TRBD1 (5 bases). The CDR3 length is 15 residues. Germline CDR1 and CDR2: LNHDA and SQIVND (reference sequence). Trimming stripped 7 bases from V and 5 bases from J, with 18 bases between. The CDR3 here is CASMGPGEGHQPQHF. The CDR3 DNA sequence: TGTGCCAGTATGGGGCCTGGGGAAGGTCATCAGCCCCAGCATTTT. The whole variable domain, remainder taken from reference TRBV19 and TRBJ1-5, is DGGITQSPKYLFRKEGQNVTLSCEQNLNHDAMYWYRQDPGQGLRLIYYSQIVNDFQKGDIAEGYSVSREKKESFPLTVTSAQKNPTAFYLCASMGPGEGHQPQHFGDGTRLSIL.

The chain employs TRBV6-5 and TRBJ2-3; perhaps TRBD2 as D (6 bases). V was trimmed by 7 bases and J by 3 bases, leaving 14 bases between them. Germline CDR1 MNHEY, CDR2 SVGAGI. The CDR3 is 14 residues long. The CDR3 loop reads CASTRGGETDTQYF. In nucleotides, the CDR3 is TGTGCCAGCACGCGGGGCGGAGAGACAGATACGCAGTATTTT.

The V and J genes are TRBV6-6 and TRBJ1-5; D might be TRBD1 (5 bases). The CDR3 contains 12 residues. Germline V CDR1 and CDR2: MNHNY, SVGAGI (reference sequence). The V end was cut by 4 bases, the J end by 6 bases, with 7 bases between. CDR3 amino acids: CASSSGFQPQHF. In DNA form, the CDR3 reads TGTGCCAGCAGTTCAGGGTTTCAGCCCCAGCATTTT.

The CDR3 is CASSALGGGNQPQHF. The CDR3, as DNA: TGTGCCAGCAGCGCACTAGGGGGCGGCAATCAGCCCCAGCATTTT. The chain links TRBV5-5 to TRBJ1-5, with TRBD1 identical over 7 bases. The CDR3 covers 15 residues. Germline loops: CDR1 SGHKS, CDR2 YYEKEE (reference sequence). V lost 4 bases and J lost 2; bases outside the gene matches: 6.

This clone has only a few counts. The chain recombines TRBV14 with TRBJ2-7; perhaps TRBD1 as D (6 bases). Germline CDR1 is SGHDN and CDR2 is FVKESK. Trimming took off 2 bases at V and 2 bases at J, with 13 bases between the two ends. The CDR3 spans 15 residues. DNA of the CDR3: TGTGCCAGCAGCCAACAAACAGGGCCGACCTACGAGCAGTACTTC. Residues: CASSQQTGPTYEQYF. The full variable domain, in which reference TRBV14 and TRBJ2-7 provide the parts outside the CDR3, is EAGVTQFPSHSVIEKGQTVTLRCDPISGHDNLYWYRRVMGKEIKFLLHFVKESKQDESGMPNNRFLAERTGGTYSTLKVQPAELEDSGVYFCASSQQTGPTYEQYFGPGTRLTVT.

The chain is built from TRBV6-6 and TRBJ2-6; no clear D. Germline CDR1 is MNHNY and CDR2 is SVGAGI (reference sequence). Trimming cost V 8 bases and J 2 bases, with 10 bases left between them. The CDR3 runs 14 residues. Here the CDR3 reads CASERFTGANVLTF. The CDR3 DNA follows: TGTGCCAGCGAGAGGTTTACTGGGGCCAACGTCCTGACTTTC.

V is TRBV4-1 and J is TRBJ1-1; the match to TRBD1 covers 10 bases. The J segment lost 2 bases and the V segment lost 4 bases, leaving 1 base of the junction unmatched. In germline, CDR1 is MGHRA, CDR2 YSYEKL. This CDR3 has 14 amino acids. DNA for the CDR3: TGCGCCAGCAGCCGGGACAGGGGAAACACTGAAGCTTTCTTT. Amino acids: CASSRDRGNTEAFF.

The CDR3 DNA reads as TGTGCCAGCAGCTTGGCCGGGGCGGGTACGCAGTATTTT. Its translation is CASSLAGAGTQYF. This chain links TRBV5-4 with TRBJ2-3; tentatively, D is TRBD1 or TRBD2 (5 bases each). The CDR3 is made up of 13 amino acids. The germline gives CDR1 SGHNT, CDR2 YYREEE (reference sequence). Trimming removed 0 bases from V and 8 bases from J, with 10 bases in between.

The chain joins TRBV4-3 to TRBJ2-3; D remains unclear. CDR1 and CDR2 (germline): LGHNA, YSLEER. V gave up 0 bases and J gave up 4 bases, with 8 bases separating them. The CDR3 length is 14 residues. CDR3 sequence (DNA): TGCGCCAGCAGCCAAGAGAGTTGGGCAGATACGCAGTATTTT. It is translated as CASSQESWADTQYF.

V gene TRBV7-9 combines with J gene TRBJ2-1; D gene ambiguous. This CDR3 spans 11 amino acids. Trimming stripped 3 bases from V and 9 bases from J, with 6 bases between. Germline V lookup: CDR1 SEHNR, CDR2 FQNEAQ (reference sequence). The CDR3: CASSFSGEQFF. The CDR3 nucleotides read TGTGCCAGCAGCTTCTCGGGTGAGCAGTTCTTC.

This clone was counted between two and nine times. The V gene is TRBV20-1, the J gene TRBJ2-7, with D hard to call. The CDR3 loop spans 11 amino acids. The ends were cut back, 4 bases at V and 3 bases at J, with 7 bases in the middle. Looked up from germline, CDR1 is DFQATT and CDR2 is SNEGSKA (reference sequence). CDR3 DNA sequence: TGCAGTGCTACTCCTGTCTACGAGCAGTACTTC. This codes for CSATPVYEQYF.

The chain employs TRBV27 and TRBJ1-2; TRBD1 matches 7 bases. Germline V lookup: CDR1 MNHEY, CDR2 SMNVEV (reference sequence). The CDR3 is made up of 14 amino acids. The J segment lost 1 base and the V segment lost 5 bases, leaving 4 bases of the junction unmatched. CDR3 bases: TGTGCCAGCAGTCGCCGGGACAGTAACTATGGCTACACCTTC. It codes for CASSRRDSNYGYTF.

This clone was picked up a small number of times. The chain employs TRBV19 and TRBJ2-5; 11 bases match TRBD2. The ends lost 6 bases at V and 5 bases at J; junction bases unmatched: 5. This CDR3 comprises 14 residues. Germline loops: CDR1 LNHDA, CDR2 SQIVND (reference sequence). CDR3 nucleotides: TGTGCCAGTAGAGTAGCGGGAGGGTCCGAGACCCAGTACTTC. This encodes CASRVAGGSETQYF.

The chain employs TRBV7-2 and TRBJ2-7; D is perhaps TRBD1 or TRBD2 (5 bases each). Germline V gene data show CDR1 as SGHTA and CDR2 as FQGNSA. The V gene lost 1 base and the J gene lost 0 bases, with 13 bases spanning the gap. The CDR3 length is 16 residues. CDR3 in amino acids: CASSLGRDLSSYEQYF. DNA of the CDR3: TGTGCCAGCAGCTTAGGCCGGGACCTTAGCTCCTACGAGCAGTACTTC.

The chain has TRBV19 and TRBJ1-2, with D unresolved. Germline V gene lookup returns CDR1 LNHDA and CDR2 SQIVND (reference sequence). Trimming removed 4 bases from V and 7 bases from J, with 16 bases in between. The CDR3 runs to 14 residues. In nucleotides, the CDR3 is TGTGCCAGTAGTACCCACGGGCAGTCTGGTGGCTACACCTTC. This sequence encodes CASSTHGQSGGYTF.

V is TRBV29-1 and J is TRBJ2-1; the match to TRBD1 covers 8 bases. Germline lookup yields CDR1 SQVTM and CDR2 ANQGSEA. This CDR3 region has 12 residues. The junction had 4 bases not matched to a gene; V was cut back by 6 bases and J by 6 bases. CDR3 residues: CSVDRAGNEQFF. In DNA form, the CDR3 reads TGCAGCGTGGACAGGGCAGGCAATGAGCAGTTCTTC.

This chain links TRBV19 with TRBJ1-1; D gene uncertain. Germline V CDR1 and CDR2: LNHDA, SQIVND (reference sequence). Deletions cut 1 base from V and 6 bases from J, with 9 bases between. The CDR3 covers 13 residues. The CDR3 DNA reads as TGTGCCAGTAGTATAGGGAAGACCGCTGAAGCTTTCTTT. This codes for CASSIGKTAEAFF.

The CDR3 region is CATSGGGAQFYGYTF. The DNA for the CDR3 is TGTGCCACCAGCGGGGGGGGAGCACAGTTCTATGGCTACACCTTC. The gene calls are TRBV15 and TRBJ1-2, with a tentative D call TRBD1 (5 bases). The CDR3 loop spans 15 amino acids. Germline V gene sequence: CDR1 LNHNV, CDR2 YYDKDF (reference sequence). V was trimmed by 5 bases and J by 4 bases, leaving 17 bases between them.

The chain recombines TRBV5-5 with TRBJ2-4; 7 nucleotides line up with TRBD1. CDR3 length equals 16 residues. Germline V gene lookup returns CDR1 SGHKS and CDR2 YYEKEE (reference sequence). V dropped 2 bases and J dropped 1; count of bases not matched to a gene: 6. CDR3 nucleotides: TGTGCCAGCAGCTTAGGGACAGACAGTGCCAAAAACATTCAGTACTTC. It specifies CASSLGTDSAKNIQYF.

The chain carries TRBV7-6 and TRBJ2-2; 9 nucleotides align to TRBD2. Germline V lookup: CDR1 SGHVS, CDR2 FNYEAQ. V lost 1 base, J lost 5 bases, and 14 bases stayed unmatched. CDR3 length: 19 amino acids. The CDR3: CASSLEAGGPFSVTGELFF. CDR3 in DNA: TGTGCCAGCAGCTTAGAGGCGGGAGGGCCGTTTAGTGTGACCGGGGAGCTGTTTTTT.